A selection of T cell receptor beta chains follows, all from one sample in a study of T-cell reconstitution after alpha-beta-depleted transplantation in children. TCRdb recomputed calls from the PCR reads with MiXCR, one row per CDR3 protein. The sample yields over 300,000 distinct CDR3 sequences, about a tenth seen once. Specimen: PBMCs from the stem cell graft donor, collected from the stem cell graft. These receptors were obtained from a human donor who donated a stem cell graft to a child with acute lymphoblastic leukemia. Both conserved end residues are part of each CDR3.

v_gene,CDR3aa
TRBV7-9,CASSFRRSNYGYTF
TRBV4-1,CASSRHSEKLFF
TRBV6-1,CASSERGGQPQHF
TRBV5-1,CASSLPTDMNTEAFF
TRBV12-3/TRBV12-4,CASSASGTGMNQPQHF
TRBV7-2,CASSSLAGAYNEQFF
TRBV7-8,CASSVSLGTSGYNEQFF
TRBV11-2,CASSLSPGELTYNEQFF
TRBV11-2,CASSLRAANTEAFF
TRBV5-1,CASSLGSPAYEQYF
TRBV28,CASSPGLVSTDTQYF
TRBV7-9,CASRQLGTHEKLFF
TRBV3-1,CASSPGLAREKLFF
TRBV20-1,CSARQGANEQFF
TRBV7-3,CASSLTRADELFF